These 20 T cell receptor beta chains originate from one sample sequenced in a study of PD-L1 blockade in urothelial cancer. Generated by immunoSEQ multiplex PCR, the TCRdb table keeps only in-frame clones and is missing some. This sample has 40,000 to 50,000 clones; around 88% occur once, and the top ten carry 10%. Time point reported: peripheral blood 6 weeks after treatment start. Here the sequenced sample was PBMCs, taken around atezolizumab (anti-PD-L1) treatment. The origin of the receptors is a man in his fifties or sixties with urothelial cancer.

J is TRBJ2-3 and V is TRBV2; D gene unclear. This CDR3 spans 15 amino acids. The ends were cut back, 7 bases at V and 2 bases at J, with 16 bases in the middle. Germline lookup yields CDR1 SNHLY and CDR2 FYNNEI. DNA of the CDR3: TGTGCCAGCACCCCTTATAACAGTCCCACAGATACGCAGTATTTT. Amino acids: CASTPYNSPTDTQYF. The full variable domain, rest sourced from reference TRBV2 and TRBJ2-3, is EPEVTQTPSHQVTQMGQEVILRCVPISNHLYFYWYRQILGQKVEFLVSFYNNEISEKSEIFDDQFSVERPDGSNFTLKIRSTKLEDSAMYFCASTPYNSPTDTQYFGPGTRLTVL.

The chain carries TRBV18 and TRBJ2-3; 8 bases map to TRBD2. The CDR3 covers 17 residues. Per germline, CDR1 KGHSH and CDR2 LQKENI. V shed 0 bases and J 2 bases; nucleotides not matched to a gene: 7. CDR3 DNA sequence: TGTGCCAGCTCACCACCCACGGGAGGGGATTCCACAGATACGCAGTATTTT. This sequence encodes CASSPPTGGDSTDTQYF.

CDR3 amino acids: CAWRGGRRGLTDTQYF. DNA for the CDR3: TGTGCCTGGAGAGGGGGACGGCGGGGGCTCACAGATACGCAGTATTTT. This sequence joins TRBV30 and TRBJ2-3; a possible D gene is TRBD2 (7 bases). V lost 3 bases, J lost 2 bases, and 18 bases lay in between. The CDR3 runs 16 residues. CDR1 is GTSNPN and CDR2 is SVGIG in the germline V gene (reference sequence).

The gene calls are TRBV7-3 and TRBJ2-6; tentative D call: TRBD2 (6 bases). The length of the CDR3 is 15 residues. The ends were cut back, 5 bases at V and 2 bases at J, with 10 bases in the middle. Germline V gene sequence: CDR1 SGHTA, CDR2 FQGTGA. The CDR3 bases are TGTGCCAGCAGCCAGACTAGGACTGGGGCCAACGTCCTGACTTTC. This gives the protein CASSQTRTGANVLTF.

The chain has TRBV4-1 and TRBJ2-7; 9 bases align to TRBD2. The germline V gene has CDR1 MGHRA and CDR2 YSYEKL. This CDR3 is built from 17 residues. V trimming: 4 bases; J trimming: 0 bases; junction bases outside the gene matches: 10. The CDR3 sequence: CASSPSVSGGTSYEQYF. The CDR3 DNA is TGCGCCAGCAGCCCGAGCGTTAGCGGGGGAACCTCCTACGAGCAGTACTTC.

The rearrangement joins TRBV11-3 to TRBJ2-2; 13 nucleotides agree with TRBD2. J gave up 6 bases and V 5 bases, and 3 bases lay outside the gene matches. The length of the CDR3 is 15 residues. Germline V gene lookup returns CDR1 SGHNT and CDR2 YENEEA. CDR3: CASSPGLAGAGELFF. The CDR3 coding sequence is TGTGCCAGCAGCCCTGGACTAGCGGGGGCCGGGGAGCTGTTTTTT.

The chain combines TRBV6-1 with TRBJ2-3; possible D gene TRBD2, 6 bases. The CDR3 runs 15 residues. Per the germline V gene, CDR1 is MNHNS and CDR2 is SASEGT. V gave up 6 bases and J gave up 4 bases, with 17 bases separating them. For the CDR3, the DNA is TGTGCCAGCAGCCCGCCCAGCGGGCGTGCAGATACGCAGTATTTT. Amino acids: CASSPPSGRADTQYF.

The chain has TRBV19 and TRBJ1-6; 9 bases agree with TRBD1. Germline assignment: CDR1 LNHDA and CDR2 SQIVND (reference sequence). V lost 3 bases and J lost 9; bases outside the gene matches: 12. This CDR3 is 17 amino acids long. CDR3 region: CASSIGAGTGFGSPLHF. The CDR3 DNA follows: TGTGCCAGTAGTATTGGAGCCGGGACAGGGTTTGGTTCACCCCTCCACTTT.

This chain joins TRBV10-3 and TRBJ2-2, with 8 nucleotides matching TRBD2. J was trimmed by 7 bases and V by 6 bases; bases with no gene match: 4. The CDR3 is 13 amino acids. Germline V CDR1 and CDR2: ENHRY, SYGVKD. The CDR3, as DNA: TGTGCCATCAGGAACCTAGCGGGCGGGGAGCTGTTTTTT. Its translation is CAIRNLAGGELFF.

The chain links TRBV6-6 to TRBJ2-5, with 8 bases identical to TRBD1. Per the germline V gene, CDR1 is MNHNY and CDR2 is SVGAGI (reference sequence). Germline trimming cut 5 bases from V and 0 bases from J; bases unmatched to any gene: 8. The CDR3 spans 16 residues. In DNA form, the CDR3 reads TGTGCCAGCAGTCCCTCCGGGACAGGCTACCAAGAGACCCAGTACTTC. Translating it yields CASSPSGTGYQETQYF.

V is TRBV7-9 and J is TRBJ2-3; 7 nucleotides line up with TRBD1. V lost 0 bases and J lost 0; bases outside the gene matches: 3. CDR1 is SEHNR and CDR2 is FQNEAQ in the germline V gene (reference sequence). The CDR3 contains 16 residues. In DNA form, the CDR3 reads TGTGCCAGCAGCTTAGCCTCGACAGGGAGCACAGATACGCAGTATTTT. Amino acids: CASSLASTGSTDTQYF.

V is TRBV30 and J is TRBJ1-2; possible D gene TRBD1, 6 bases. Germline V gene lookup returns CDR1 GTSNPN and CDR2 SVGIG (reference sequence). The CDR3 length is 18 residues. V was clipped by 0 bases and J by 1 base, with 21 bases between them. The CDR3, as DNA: TGTGCCTGGAGTGTACAGTTGCTCCAGGGGACCATTAACTATGGCTACACCTTC. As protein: CAWSVQLLQGTINYGYTF.

The CDR3 DNA reads as TGCGCCAGCAGCCAAGAGGTTCGGAGGCAGCTAGCGGGAGCCACCGGGGAGCTGTTTTTT. Amino acids: CASSQEVRRQLAGATGELFF. The V call is TRBV4-3, the J call TRBJ2-2; TRBD2 matches at 10 bases. Germline V gene data show CDR1 as LGHNA and CDR2 as YSLEER. With V trimmed by 0 bases and J by 4 bases, 14 bases remained unmatched. CDR3 length equals 20 residues.

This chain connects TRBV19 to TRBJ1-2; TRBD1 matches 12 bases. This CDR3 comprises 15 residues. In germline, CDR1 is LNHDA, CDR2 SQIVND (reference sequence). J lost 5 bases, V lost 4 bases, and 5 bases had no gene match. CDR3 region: CASSTGTGGFYGYTF. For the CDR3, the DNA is TGTGCCAGTAGTACCGGGACAGGGGGCTTTTATGGCTACACCTTC.

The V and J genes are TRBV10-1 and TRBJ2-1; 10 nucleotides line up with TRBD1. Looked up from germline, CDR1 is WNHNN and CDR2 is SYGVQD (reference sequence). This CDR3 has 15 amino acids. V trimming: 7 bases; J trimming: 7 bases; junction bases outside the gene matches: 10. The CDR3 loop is CASTPGGTGENEQFF. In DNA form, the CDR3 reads TGCGCCAGCACCCCTGGGGGGACAGGGGAAAATGAGCAGTTCTTC.

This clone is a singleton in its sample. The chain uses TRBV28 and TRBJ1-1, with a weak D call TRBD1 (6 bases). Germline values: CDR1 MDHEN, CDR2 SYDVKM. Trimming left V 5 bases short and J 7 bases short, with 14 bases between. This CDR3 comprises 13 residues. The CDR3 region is CASSGNRAREAFF. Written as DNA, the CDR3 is TGTGCCAGCAGTGGAAACAGGGCGCGTGAAGCTTTCTTT.

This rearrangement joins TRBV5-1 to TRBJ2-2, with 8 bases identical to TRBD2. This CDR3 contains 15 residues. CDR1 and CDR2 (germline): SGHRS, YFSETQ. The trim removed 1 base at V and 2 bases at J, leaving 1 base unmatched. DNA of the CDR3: TGCGCCAGCAGCTTGCGGGGGGGAAACACCGGGGAGCTGTTTTTT. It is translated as CASSLRGGNTGELFF.

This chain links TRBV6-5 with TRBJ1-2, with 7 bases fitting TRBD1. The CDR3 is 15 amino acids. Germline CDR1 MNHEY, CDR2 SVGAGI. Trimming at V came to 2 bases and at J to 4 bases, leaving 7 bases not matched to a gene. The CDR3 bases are TGTGCCAGCAGTTACACGGCAGGGGGTTTCTATGGCTACACCTTC. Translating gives CASSYTAGGFYGYTF.

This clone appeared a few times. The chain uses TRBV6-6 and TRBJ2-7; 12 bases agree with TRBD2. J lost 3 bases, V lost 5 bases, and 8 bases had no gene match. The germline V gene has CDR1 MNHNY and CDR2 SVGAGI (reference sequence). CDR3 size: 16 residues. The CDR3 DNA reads TGTGCCAGCAGTCTCCGAGGGACTAGCGGGCGCTACGAGCAGTACTTC. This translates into CASSLRGTSGRYEQYF.

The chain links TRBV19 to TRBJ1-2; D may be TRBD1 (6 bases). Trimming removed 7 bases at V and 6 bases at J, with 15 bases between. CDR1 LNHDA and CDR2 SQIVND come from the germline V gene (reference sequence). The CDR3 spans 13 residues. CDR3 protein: CASMNREGDGYTF. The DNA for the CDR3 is TGTGCCAGTATGAACAGGGAAGGGGATGGCTACACCTTC.